These 27 T cell receptor beta chains were all obtained from the same sample, sequenced in a study of blood T cell repertoires in COVID-19. The protocol was immunoSEQ multiplex PCR, while the TCRdb copy is restricted to in-frame clones and leaves out a portion. The table lists around 170,000 clones, roughly 83% of them singletons. The specimen was peripheral blood. The receptors shown here come from a human donor in a cohort sampled during active COVID-19.

The rearrangement joins TRBV11-2 to TRBJ1-2, with a tentative D call TRBD1 (5 bases). There are 16 residues in the CDR3. V lost 1 base and J 8 bases, leaving 20 bases between the germline ends. Per germline, CDR1 SGHAT and CDR2 FQNNGV. The CDR3 DNA reads TGTGCCAGCAGCTTAGCCCCTCTGGGGGGAAACCAGGGCTACACCTTC. It specifies CASSLAPLGGNQGYTF. Together with reference TRBV11-2 and TRBJ1-2, the CDR3 gives the full variable domain: EAGVAQSPRYKIIEKRQSVAFWCNPISGHATLYWYQQILGQGPKLLIQFQNNGVVDDSQLPKDRFSAERLKGVDSTLKIQPAKLEDSAVYLCASSLAPLGGNQGYTFGSGTRLTVV.

This chain uses TRBV19 with TRBJ1-2, with TRBD1 as a possible D gene (5 bases). V was shortened by 2 bases and J by 8 bases, with 15 bases between the two germline ends. Looked up from germline, CDR1 is LNHDA and CDR2 is SQIVND (reference sequence). CDR3 length equals 14 residues. CDR3 bases: TGTGCCAGTAGTATACACGGGGGGACGGGCGGCTACACCTTC. It encodes CASSIHGGTGGYTF.

The chain joins TRBV28 to TRBJ1-2; 8 bases are shared with TRBD1. V shed 5 bases and J 4 bases; nucleotides not matched to a gene: 12. This CDR3 spans 16 amino acids. From germline, CDR1 is MDHEN and CDR2 SYDVKM. The CDR3 protein is CASSPPTTGVAYGYTF. The CDR3 DNA follows: TGTGCCAGCAGTCCCCCCACGACAGGGGTGGCCTATGGCTACACCTTC.

The rearrangement links TRBV4-2 to TRBJ2-7; D unclear. Trimming took 0 bases from V and 2 from J, leaving 8 bases between them. The CDR3 runs 14 residues. The V gene's germline CDR1 is LGHNA and CDR2 YNFKEQ. The CDR3 reads CASSQDHQAYEQYF. As DNA, the CDR3 is TGTGCCAGCAGCCAAGATCACCAGGCCTACGAGCAGTACTTC.

V gene TRBV5-1 combines with J gene TRBJ2-5; 8 nucleotides line up with TRBD2. Germline trimming cut 4 bases from V and 0 bases from J; bases unmatched to any gene: 2. The V gene's germline CDR1 is SGHRS and CDR2 YFSETQ. The CDR3 runs 14 residues. The CDR3 loop is CASSPSGYQETQYF. The DNA for the CDR3 is TGCGCCAGCAGCCCTAGCGGGTACCAAGAGACCCAGTACTTC.

The V call is TRBV7-2, the J call TRBJ1-2; 7 positions match TRBD1. Germline V gene sequence: CDR1 SGHTA, CDR2 FQGNSA. Unmatched junction bases numbered 6, after V lost 2 bases and J lost 0 bases. The CDR3 contains 16 residues. In nucleotides, the CDR3 is TGTGCCAGCAGCTTATCAGGGACAGTGGCTAACTATGGCTACACCTTC. Translated: CASSLSGTVANYGYTF.

The chain carries TRBV12-2 and TRBJ2-7; the D call of TRBD1 is as the table states it, not checked on the DNA. TRBV12-2 is flagged as a pseudogene. There are 15 residues in the CDR3. The CDR3 DNA follows: TGTGCAAGTCGTGAGGATAAAGGGGACTCCTACGAGCAGTACTTC. This gives the protein CASREDKGDSYEQYF.

V gene TRBV6-4 combines with J gene TRBJ1-1; D gene ambiguous. This CDR3 is 15 amino acids long. V was trimmed by 2 bases and J by 5 bases, leaving 15 bases between them. Germline assignment: CDR1 MRHNA and CDR2 SNTAGT. The CDR3 bases are TGTGCCAGCAGTGACGGAGCGTCTCCGGGGACTGAAGCTTTCTTT. This sequence encodes CASSDGASPGTEAFF.

The chain links TRBV18 to TRBJ2-7; 8 nucleotides agree with TRBD2. V lost 6 bases, J lost 9 bases, and 7 bases stayed unmatched. The V gene's germline CDR1 is KGHSH and CDR2 LQKENI. The CDR3 is 12 residues long. CDR3 residues: CASSHPGLGQYF. CDR3 nucleotides: TGTGCCAGCTCCCACCCGGGACTAGGGCAGTACTTC.

The chain combines TRBV4-1 with TRBJ1-5, with a weak D call TRBD1 (6 bases). Germline-derived CDR1 and CDR2 are MGHRA and YSYEKL. The CDR3 has 14 residues. V was pared by 4 bases and J by 6 bases, with 13 bases between. The CDR3 region has the DNA TGCGCCAGCAGCCGCGCAGGGGCAGGTCAGCCCCAGCATTTT. Protein product: CASSRAGAGQPQHF.

This sequence joins TRBV4-3 and TRBJ2-7; 9 bases agree with TRBD1. V lost 2 bases and J lost 5; bases outside the gene matches: 1. The CDR3 sequence is 13 residues long. The germline V gene encodes CDR1 LGHNA and CDR2 YSLEER. As DNA, the CDR3 is TGCGCCAGCAGCCAACGGACAGGGGACGAGCAGTACTTC. Encoded protein: CASSQRTGDEQYF.

The chain joins TRBV4-3 to TRBJ1-1, with no clear D. The CDR3 contains 15 residues. The germline V and J ends were trimmed by 0 bases and 5 bases, with 13 bases remaining between them. CDR1 and CDR2 from the germline V gene are LGHNA and YSLEER. The chain's CDR3 is CASSQDETPGTEAFF. The DNA for the CDR3 is TGCGCCAGCAGCCAAGACGAGACACCGGGGACTGAAGCTTTCTTT.

The CDR3: CASSLATQGINGYTF. CDR3 nucleotide sequence: TGCGCCAGCAGCTTGGCAACCCAGGGGATCAATGGCTACACCTTC. The chain joins TRBV5-1 to TRBJ1-2, with D possibly being TRBD1 (6 bases). The germline CDR1 and CDR2 sequences are SGHRS and YFSETQ. The germline V and J ends were trimmed by 0 bases and 6 bases, with 15 bases remaining between them. The CDR3 is 15 amino acids.

This chain connects TRBV29-1 to TRBJ2-7; weak D call: TRBD2 (7 bases). Germline CDR1 is SQVTM and CDR2 is ANQGSEA. Trimming stripped 7 bases from V and 7 bases from J, with 17 bases between. The CDR3 consists of 12 residues. The CDR3 coding sequence is TGCAGCGGGAGGCGGGGGCAAGGGGAGCAGTACTTC. Translated: CSGRRGQGEQYF.

The chain is built from TRBV7-2 and TRBJ1-4; perhaps TRBD1 as D (5 bases). Between the trimmed V and J ends, which lost 6 bases and 8 bases, there was a span of 16 bases. The germline V gene encodes CDR1 SGHTA and CDR2 FQGNSA. This CDR3 has 14 residues. This chain's CDR3 is CASRRGGRGEKLFF. CDR3 DNA: TGTGCCAGCAGACGGGGGGGACGAGGCGAAAAACTGTTTTTT.

This clone occurred once. This chain links TRBV7-2 with TRBJ1-2, with TRBD1 matching 9 bases. J gave up 5 bases and V 5 bases, and 3 bases lay outside the gene matches. The CDR3 length is 13 residues. Germline V gene lookup returns CDR1 SGHTA and CDR2 FQGNSA. The CDR3 DNA follows: TGTGCCAGCAGCCCCGGGACAGGGTATGGCTACACCTTC. Amino acids: CASSPGTGYGYTF.

The rearrangement joins TRBV19 to TRBJ1-2, with no clear D. The CDR3 is 18 residues long. In germline, CDR1 is LNHDA, CDR2 SQIVND (reference sequence). V was trimmed by 2 bases and J by 3 bases, leaving 22 bases between them. The CDR3 bases are TGTGCCAGTAGTATATCCACCCTCGGAGGGTTTGGGGACTATGGCTACACCTTC. Amino acids: CASSISTLGGFGDYGYTF.

The rearrangement joins TRBV18 to TRBJ2-7; D is possibly TRBD2 (5 bases). Germline CDR1 and CDR2: KGHSH and LQKENI. V lost 3 bases and J lost 1, with 22 bases in between. There are 18 residues in the CDR3. The chain's CDR3 is CASSPGPEGVFPSYEQYF. Here the CDR3 DNA reads TGTGCCAGCTCACCCGGCCCCGAGGGAGTTTTTCCATCCTACGAGCAGTACTTC.

This clone was picked up one time. This chain links TRBV23-1 with TRBJ1-5; perhaps TRBD1 as D (6 bases). TRBV23-1 is reported as an ORF; its role is uncertain. Trimming stripped 7 bases from V and 6 bases from J, with 13 bases between. The CDR3 runs to 13 residues. In nucleotides, the CDR3 is TGCGCCAGCAATCCAGGGGTTAGTCAGCCCCAGCATTTT. This codes for CASNPGVSQPQHF.

The J gene is TRBJ2-7, the V gene TRBV7-2, with D hard to call. Trimming removed 6 bases from V and 5 bases from J, with 17 bases in between. CDR1 and CDR2 from the germline V gene are SGHTA and FQGNSA. CDR3 length: 14 amino acids. CDR3 residues: CASSPTPTNHEQYF. The CDR3 coding sequence is TGTGCCAGCAGTCCCACCCCTACTAACCACGAGCAGTACTTC.

This sequence joins TRBV9 and TRBJ1-5; D not certain. Germline V lookup: CDR1 SGDLS, CDR2 YYNGEE. The CDR3 runs 13 residues. V dropped 2 bases and J dropped 4 bases, with 7 bases sitting between them. The CDR3 region has the DNA TGTGCCAGCAGCGTCACAGTTAATCAGCCCCAGCATTTT. Amino acid sequence: CASSVTVNQPQHF.

The chain combines TRBV3-1 (or the pseudogene TRBV3-2) with TRBJ2-2, with D possibly TRBD1 on 5 matching bases. V lost 3 bases, J lost 6 bases, and 8 bases lay in between. The germline V gene encodes CDR1 LGHDT and CDR2 YNNKEL (reference sequence). CDR3 length: 13 residues. The chain's CDR3 is CASSHAGPGELFF. The CDR3 region has the DNA TGTGCCAGCAGCCACGCAGGGCCCGGGGAGCTGTTTTTT.

A few counts support this clone. The DNA of the CDR3 is TGTGCCAGCTCACCAAGGGGGATGAACACTGAAGCTTTCTTT. Protein product: CASSPRGMNTEAFF. This sequence joins TRBV18 and TRBJ1-1, with D possibly being TRBD1 (6 bases). This CDR3 comprises 14 residues. CDR1 and CDR2 (germline): KGHSH, LQKENI. V was cut by 2 bases and J by 0 bases, with 7 bases left in between.

The chain uses TRBV24-1 and TRBJ2-1, with D perhaps TRBD1 (5 bases). Germline values: CDR1 KGHDR, CDR2 SFDVKD. The CDR3 loop spans 14 amino acids. Trimming took 5 bases from V and 7 from J, leaving 14 bases between them. DNA of the CDR3: TGTGCCACCAGTGTTGAGACAGTGAGGAATGAGCAGTTCTTC. It is translated as CATSVETVRNEQFF.

The V call is TRBV2, the J call TRBJ1-5, with 8 bases matching TRBD1. The germline CDR1 and CDR2 sequences are SNHLY and FYNNEI. J was trimmed by 2 bases and V by 6 bases; bases with no gene match: 6. The CDR3 totals 15 residues. The CDR3: CASRRDRGGNQPQHF. DNA of the CDR3: TGTGCCAGCAGGAGAGACAGGGGAGGCAATCAGCCCCAGCATTTT.

This clone was picked up one time. The gene calls are TRBV4-1 and TRBJ2-7; tentative D call: TRBD2 (5 bases). The CDR3 covers 14 residues. The germline V gene encodes CDR1 MGHRA and CDR2 YSYEKL. Trimming took 0 bases from V and 4 from J, leaving 10 bases between them. The DNA for the CDR3 is TGCGCCAGCAGCCAAGAAACTAGTATTTACGAGCAGTACTTC. This sequence encodes CASSQETSIYEQYF.

This chain links TRBV5-6 with TRBJ2-5; a weak D match, TRBD1 (6 bases). Germline CDR1 is SGHDT and CDR2 is YYEEEE. CDR3 length: 14 residues. Deletions cut 2 bases from V and 5 bases from J, with 13 bases between. CDR3 sequence: CASSFTQGWETQYF. For the CDR3, the DNA is TGTGCCAGCAGCTTTACTCAGGGGTGGGAGACCCAGTACTTC.